Shown below are 23 T cell receptor beta chains from a single sample sequenced in a study of cytomegalovirus exposure and HLA in healthy donors. PCR used 60 Vbeta primers and 13 Jbeta primers. Generated by immunoSEQ multiplex PCR, the TCRdb table keeps only in-frame clones and is missing some. The sample holds roughly 190,000 clones, over 60% seen once. Sample: PBMCs. The receptors were sampled from a woman aged 30 to 39 in good health and CMV-seropositive.

The genes are TRBV4-3 and TRBJ1-3, with D uncertain. Trimming cost V 0 bases and J 7 bases, with 16 bases left between them. Germline CDR1 is LGHNA and CDR2 is YSLEER. CDR3 size: 16 residues. The CDR3 reads CASSQDYERSRNTIYF. CDR3 in DNA: TGCGCCAGCAGCCAAGATTACGAAAGATCCCGGAACACCATATATTTT.

Only a few counts were recorded for this clone. The chain employs TRBV27 and TRBJ2-7, with D possibly matching TRBD1 (6 bases). Looked up from germline, CDR1 is MNHEY and CDR2 is SMNVEV (reference sequence). Between the trimmed V and J ends, which lost 6 bases and 2 bases, there was a span of 14 bases. The CDR3 has 14 residues. The CDR3 sequence: CASSYRDTAYEQYF. The CDR3, as DNA: TGTGCCAGCAGCTATAGGGACACCGCCTACGAGCAGTACTTC.

This clone appeared a single time. This chain joins TRBV4-3 and TRBJ2-5; 14 nucleotides line up with TRBD2. The V gene's germline CDR1 is LGHNA and CDR2 YSLEER. The CDR3 runs 19 residues. The J segment lost 5 bases and the V segment lost 1 base, leaving 12 bases of the junction unmatched. CDR3 in DNA: TGCGCCAGCAGCCAAGGACTAGCGGGAGGGCAGGGGGTGTGGGAGACCCAGTACTTC. Translating gives CASSQGLAGGQGVWETQYF.

The chain employs TRBV9 and TRBJ1-2; 7 nucleotides align to TRBD1. This CDR3 spans 13 amino acids. J was trimmed by 3 bases and V by 2 bases; bases with no gene match: 1. Germline V gene sequence: CDR1 SGDLS, CDR2 YYNGEE. This CDR3 reads CASSVQGDYGYTF. Here the CDR3 DNA reads TGTGCCAGCAGCGTGCAGGGGGACTATGGCTACACCTTC.

The rearrangement uses TRBV7-2 and TRBJ1-2; D remains unclear. V lost 1 base to trimming and J lost 3 bases, with 15 bases between them. The CDR3 contains 16 residues. The germline CDR1 and CDR2 sequences are SGHTA and FQGNSA. Here the CDR3 reads CASSLGGRERDYGYTF. The CDR3 coding sequence is TGTGCCAGCAGCTTAGGTGGCAGAGAGCGGGACTATGGCTACACCTTC.

The gene calls are TRBV11-2 and TRBJ2-3; the D gene is possibly TRBD1 (5 bases). Looked up from germline, CDR1 is SGHAT and CDR2 is FQNNGV. The CDR3 contains 15 residues. Trimming took off 3 bases at V and 0 bases at J, with 10 bases between the two ends. DNA for the CDR3: TGTGCCAGCAGCTTCGACAGACCTAGCACAGATACGCAGTATTTT. Amino acid sequence: CASSFDRPSTDTQYF.

This chain links TRBV6-5 with TRBJ2-7, with D unresolved. Trimming removed 4 bases at V and 0 bases at J, with 16 bases between. There are 16 residues in the CDR3. Germline CDR1 reads MNHEY; CDR2 reads SVGAGI. The CDR3 bases are TGTGCCAGCAGTTCACCGTCAGGCCTGAGCTCCTACGAGCAGTACTTC. As protein: CASSSPSGLSSYEQYF.

J is TRBJ1-6 and V is TRBV7-9, with 9 bases matching TRBD1. Germline trimming cut 6 bases from V and 8 bases from J; bases unmatched to any gene: 8. The CDR3 has 15 residues. Germline V gives CDR1 SEHNR, CDR2 FQNEAQ (reference sequence). The CDR3 nucleotides read TGTGCCAGCAGTATTACCGGGACAGGGTATTCACCCCTCCACTTT. Amino acids: CASSITGTGYSPLHF.

The chain joins TRBV4-1 to TRBJ2-7; 13 bases are a match to TRBD2. Germline V gives CDR1 MGHRA, CDR2 YSYEKL. CDR3 length: 19 residues. With V trimmed by 0 bases and J by 2 bases, 10 bases remained unmatched. The CDR3 loop is CASSQDLVLAGGTPYEQYF. CDR3 nucleotides: TGCGCCAGCAGCCAAGATTTGGTACTAGCGGGGGGGACCCCCTACGAGCAGTACTTC.

Details on this clone: An end of the junction does not agree with germline; a read error may underlie this. The same CDR3 also results from other DNA sequences found in this sample. This chain joins TRBV30 and TRBJ1-6; 8 nucleotides match TRBD1. The length of the CDR3 is 16 residues. CDR1 and CDR2 from the germline V gene are GTSNPN and SVGIG (reference sequence). In DNA form, the CDR3 reads TGTGCCTGGAGCCTCACAGGGGGTTCCTATAATTCGCCCCTCCACTTT. This gives the protein CAWSLTGGSYNSPLHF.

Only a few counts were recorded for this clone. This chain links TRBV2 with TRBJ1-5; TRBD1 aligns across 8 bases. Germline values: CDR1 SNHLY, CDR2 FYNNEI. With 2 bases clipped from V and 7 bases from J, the junction kept 7 bases outside the gene matches. The CDR3 contains 15 residues. The CDR3 here is CASSEWTGLGQPQHF. The CDR3 nucleotides read TGTGCCAGCAGTGAATGGACAGGGCTGGGGCAGCCCCAGCATTTT.

The chain has TRBV7-9 and TRBJ1-3; D possibly corresponds to TRBD1 (5 bases). Trimming stripped 5 bases from V and 2 bases from J, with 13 bases between. Germline V gene sequence: CDR1 SEHNR, CDR2 FQNEAQ (reference sequence). The length of the CDR3 is 15 residues. CDR3 nucleotides: TGTGCCAGCAGCCTCGCGGGGGTGGCTGGAAACACCATATATTTT. Residues: CASSLAGVAGNTIYF.

This clone occurred once. This chain uses TRBV6-5 with TRBJ1-1, with 9 nucleotides matching TRBD1. Trimming removed 2 bases from V and 1 base from J; junction bases left unmatched: 2. CDR3 length: 15 amino acids. Germline loops: CDR1 MNHEY, CDR2 SVGAGI. The CDR3 here is CASSYHRGPNTEAFF. CDR3 nucleotides: TGTGCCAGCAGTTACCACAGGGGGCCGAACACTGAAGCTTTCTTT.

In this sample, this clone turned up once. The chain recombines TRBV6-6 with TRBJ1-5, with TRBD1 matching over 7 bases. The J segment lost 6 bases and the V segment lost 8 bases, leaving 13 bases of the junction unmatched. Germline CDR1 and CDR2: MNHNY and SVGAGI (reference sequence). The CDR3 is 15 amino acids. The chain's CDR3 is CASSEGQRSPQPQHF. In DNA, the CDR3 is TGTGCCAGCTCCGAGGGACAGCGGTCTCCTCAGCCCCAGCATTTT.

The chain couples TRBV7-2 to TRBJ1-2; unclear D gene. Germline-derived CDR1 and CDR2 are SGHTA and FQGNSA. The V and J ends lost 5 bases and 3 bases respectively, with 16 bases between them. The CDR3 length is 15 residues. Here the CDR3 reads CASSPYTRIYYGYTF. The CDR3 nucleotides read TGTGCCAGCAGCCCCTATACCCGCATATACTATGGCTACACCTTC. The complete variable domain, with remaining parts taken from reference TRBV7-2 and TRBJ1-2, reads GAGVSQSPSNKVTEKGKDVELRCDPISGHTALYWYRQSLGQGLEFLIYFQGNSAPDKSGLPSDRFSAERTGGSVSTLTIQRTQQEDSAVYLCASSPYTRIYYGYTFGSGTRLTVV.

The chain employs TRBV7-3 and TRBJ2-7, with 7 bases fitting TRBD2. With V trimmed by 0 bases and J by 8 bases, 4 bases remained unmatched. Germline CDR1 is SGHTA and CDR2 is FQGTGA. CDR3 size: 13 residues. CDR3 protein: CASSLTGGTKQYF. The DNA of the CDR3 is TGTGCCAGCAGCTTAACTGGAGGGACTAAGCAGTACTTC.

This chain uses TRBV28 with TRBJ2-1; D call uncertain. Trimming cost V 5 bases and J 2 bases, with 10 bases left between them. The length of the CDR3 is 14 residues. Germline V gene data show CDR1 as MDHEN and CDR2 as SYDVKM. CDR3 region: CASSPTVAYNEQFF. The DNA for the CDR3 is TGTGCCAGCAGTCCTACAGTAGCCTACAATGAGCAGTTCTTC.

V is TRBV7-2 and J is TRBJ2-2, with D perhaps matching TRBD1 (6 bases). Trimming left V 5 bases short and J 5 bases short, with 18 bases between. The germline CDR1 and CDR2 sequences are SGHTA and FQGNSA. This CDR3 has 16 residues. The CDR3 loop reads CASSQIPGHITGELFF. The CDR3 region has the DNA TGTGCCAGCAGCCAGATACCGGGACACATAACCGGGGAGCTGTTTTTT.

The V call is TRBV5-1, the J call TRBJ2-7; 12 bases are a match to TRBD2. The CDR3 runs to 16 residues. After removal of 3 bases from V and 2 bases from J, the junction contained 6 bases not matched to a gene. Germline loops: CDR1 SGHRS, CDR2 YFSETQ. The CDR3 DNA reads TGCGCCAGCAGCTCCGGCCTAGCGGGAGGGCCCTACGAGCAGTACTTC. It encodes CASSSGLAGGPYEQYF.

The chain uses TRBV7-2 and TRBJ1-3; 7 bases are a match to TRBD1. V trimming: 3 bases; J trimming: 8 bases; junction bases outside the gene matches: 7. Germline V gene sequence: CDR1 SGHTA, CDR2 FQGNSA. The CDR3 is 14 residues long. The DNA of the CDR3 is TGTGCCAGCAGCTTCAGACAGGGTGCGGACACCATATATTTT. It is translated as CASSFRQGADTIYF. The variable domain in full, with the rest retrieved from reference TRBV7-2 and TRBJ1-3, is GAGVSQSPSNKVTEKGKDVELRCDPISGHTALYWYRQSLGQGLEFLIYFQGNSAPDKSGLPSDRFSAERTGGSVSTLTIQRTQQEDSAVYLCASSFRQGADTIYFGEGSWLTVV.

The rearrangement joins TRBV5-4 to TRBJ1-2; no definite D call. The V gene lost 0 bases and the J gene lost 12 bases, with 15 bases spanning the gap. The CDR3 sequence is 13 residues long. Germline CDR1 reads SGHNT; CDR2 reads YYREEE (reference sequence). CDR3 amino acids: CASSLGSRPGHTF. The CDR3 region has the DNA TGTGCCAGCAGCTTGGGGTCTCGGCCAGGTCACACCTTC.

The chain joins TRBV7-9 to TRBJ1-2; weak D call: TRBD1 (5 bases). The V gene's germline CDR1 is SEHNR and CDR2 FQNEAQ (reference sequence). V shed 5 bases and J shed 7 bases, with 17 bases lying between them. The CDR3 contains 14 residues. The CDR3: CASSPDSRMSGYTF. CDR3 bases: TGTGCCAGCAGCCCCGACAGCCGGATGAGTGGCTACACCTTC.

V gene TRBV27 combines with J gene TRBJ2-7; D perhaps matches TRBD2 (5 bases). Trimming took off 2 bases at V and 3 bases at J, with 11 bases between the two ends. Germline V CDR1 and CDR2: MNHEY, SMNVEV (reference sequence). This CDR3 is 14 amino acids long. The CDR3 spells CASSLMDGNYEQYF. CDR3 coding DNA: TGTGCCAGCAGTTTAATGGACGGGAACTACGAGCAGTACTTC.